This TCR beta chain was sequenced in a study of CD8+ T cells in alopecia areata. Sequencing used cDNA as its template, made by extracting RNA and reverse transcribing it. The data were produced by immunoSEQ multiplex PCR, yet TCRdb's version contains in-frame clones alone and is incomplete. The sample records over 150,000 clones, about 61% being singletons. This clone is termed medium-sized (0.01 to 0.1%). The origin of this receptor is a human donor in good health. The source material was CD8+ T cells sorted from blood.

CDR3 protein: CASSLRDREYEQYF. The CDR3 DNA follows: TGTGCCAGTAGTCTCCGGGACAGGGAGTACGAGCAGTACTTC. V is TRBV19 and J is TRBJ2-7; 9 bases line up with TRBD1. This CDR3 spans 14 amino acids. In germline, CDR1 is LNHDA, CDR2 SQIVND (reference sequence). The trim removed 5 bases at V and 4 bases at J, leaving 6 bases unmatched.